The next 32 T cell receptor beta chains were all read from a single sample in a study. Treg sorting used a CD4+CD25+CD127-/low gate. MiXCR, applied by TCRdb to the 5' RACE reads, yields one record per CDR3 protein. In the table there are 35,000 to 55,000 distinct CDR3 sequences, about a fifth of which are singletons. The source material was Tregs sorted from a lymph node. These TCRs come from a female donor with breast cancer.

In this sample, this clonotype is medium-sized. This chain uses TRBV9 with TRBJ2-1; TRBD2 agrees at 8 bases. This CDR3 region has 16 residues. Germline V gene lookup returns CDR1 SGDLS and CDR2 YYNGEE. The junction had 11 bases not matched to a gene; V was cut back by 0 bases and J by 9 bases. CDR3 protein: CASSVEPGLEGSEQFF. The CDR3 bases are TGTGCCAGCAGCGTAGAGCCGGGACTAGAAGGGAGTGAGCAGTTCTTC.

Only a few counts were recorded for this clonotype. The rearrangement joins TRBV20-1 to TRBJ2-1; 13 nucleotides match TRBD2. Trimming cost V 5 bases and J 8 bases; bases outside gene matches: 6. This CDR3 contains 14 residues. Germline-derived CDR1 and CDR2 are DFQATT and SNEGSKA (reference sequence). CDR3 nucleotide sequence: TGCAGTGCTTGGACTAGCGGGAGTCCGTATGAGCAGTTCTTC. Its protein is CSAWTSGSPYEQFF.

Notes on this clonotype: A much larger clone sits a single nucleotide away, making a read error possible. The chain employs TRBV29-1 and TRBJ2-3; no reliable D call. The ends were cut back, 8 bases at V and 5 bases at J, with 17 bases in the middle. The germline V gene encodes CDR1 SQVTM and CDR2 ANQGSEA. The CDR3 consists of 13 residues. The chain's CDR3 is CSSPGRIIDTQYF. For the CDR3, the DNA is TGCAGCTCTCCGGGCAGAATCATAGATACGCAGTATTTT.

This clonotype was picked up a small number of times. This may be a read error: a much more frequent sequence differs by one nucleotide. As the CDR3 is not closed by the conserved phenylalanine or tryptophan, this likely results from a read error. This chain connects TRBV29-1 to TRBJ2-5; D ambiguous. CDR1 is SQVTM and CDR2 is ANQGSEA in the germline V gene. V lost 5 bases, J lost 1 base, and 5 bases lay in between. This CDR3 has 11 amino acids. The CDR3 loop is CSVSTQETQYL. The CDR3, as DNA: TGCAGCGTTAGTACCCAAGAGACCCAGTACTTA.

This clonotype was recorded at least ten times. This rearrangement joins TRBV27 to TRBJ2-7, with 9 bases lining up with TRBD2. The CDR3 covers 14 residues. Germline values: CDR1 MNHEY, CDR2 SMNVEV (reference sequence). J was trimmed by 3 bases and V by 6 bases; bases with no gene match: 6. Written as DNA, the CDR3 is TGTGCCAGCAGACCGGGACTAGCCAGCTACGAGCAGTACTTC. It specifies CASRPGLASYEQYF.

The V and J genes are TRBV2 and TRBJ2-2; 11 positions match TRBD2. CDR1 is SNHLY and CDR2 is FYNNEI in the germline V gene. V dropped 3 bases and J dropped 6; count of bases not matched to a gene: 6. The CDR3 is 16 residues long. CDR3 bases: TGTGCCAGCAGTGATACGACTAGCGGGGTCGCCGGGGAGCTGTTTTTT. Its protein product is CASSDTTSGVAGELFF.

This clonotype showed up many times. The rearrangement uses TRBV12-3 or TRBV12-4 and TRBJ2-2, with 7 positions matching TRBD2. Unmatched junction bases numbered 6, after V lost 7 bases and J lost 4 bases. The CDR3 sequence is 14 residues long. The CDR3 region is CASKRGPLTGELFF. The CDR3 DNA reads TGTGCCAGCAAGCGGGGCCCTCTCACCGGGGAGCTGTTTTTT.

This chain links TRBV2 with TRBJ2-3, with TRBD2 matching over 9 bases. The CDR3 spans 18 residues. V dropped 8 bases and J dropped 5; count of bases not matched to a gene: 20. Germline loops: CDR1 SNHLY, CDR2 FYNNEI. The DNA for the CDR3 is TGTGCCAGCCTCGAAGACCTAATGACTAGCGGTCTGGGAGATACGCAGTATTTT. It specifies CASLEDLMTSGLGDTQYF. The full variable domain, with the rest looked up from reference TRBV2 and TRBJ2-3, is EPEVTQTPSHQVTQMGQEVILRCVPISNHLYFYWYRQILGQKVEFLVSFYNNEISEKSEIFDDQFSVERPDGSNFTLKIRSTKLEDSAMYFCASLEDLMTSGLGDTQYFGPGTRLTVL.

This clonotype is medium-sized. The chain couples TRBV7-8 to TRBJ2-7; D gene ambiguous. Trimming took 2 bases from V and 6 from J, leaving 8 bases between them. The CDR3 totals 12 residues. Per germline, CDR1 SGHVS and CDR2 FQNEAQ. CDR3 nucleotides: TGTGCCAGCAGCTTACACGGTGGCGAGCAGTACTTC. It yields the protein CASSLHGGEQYF.

The chain has TRBV7-9 and TRBJ2-7; no reliable D call. The CDR3 consists of 12 residues. The V gene lost 5 bases and the J gene lost 5 bases, with 10 bases spanning the gap. Germline loops: CDR1 SEHNR, CDR2 FQNEAQ (reference sequence). Here the CDR3 DNA reads TGTGCCAGCAGCCCGGGTAGGGACGAGCAGTACTTC. Translated, it gives CASSPGRDEQYF. Together with reference TRBV7-9 and TRBJ2-7, the CDR3 gives the full variable domain: DTGVSQNPRHKITKRGQNVTFRCDPISEHNRLYWYRQTLGQGPEFLTYFQNEAQLEKSRLLSDRFSAERPKGSFSTLEIQRTEQGDSAMYLCASSPGRDEQYFGPGTRLTVT.

Concerning this clonotype: This may arise from a read error, as a much more abundant clone is one base away. This CDR3 is missing its conserved last phenylalanine or tryptophan, likely due to a read error. V gene TRBV6-6 combines with J gene TRBJ2-3; no clear D gene. This CDR3 spans 14 amino acids. Trimming took 5 bases from V and 4 from J, leaving 13 bases between them. Germline CDR1 MNHNY, CDR2 SVGAGI (reference sequence). In DNA, the CDR3 is TGTGCCAGCAGTACACTTAGACTCGCAGATACGCAGTATCTT. Translated: CASSTLRLADTQYL.

The chain has TRBV27 and TRBJ2-1; TRBD2 aligns across 13 bases. The CDR3 extends over 18 amino acids. Germline V gene data show CDR1 as MNHEY and CDR2 as SMNVEV (reference sequence). J gave up 4 bases and V 1 base, and 7 bases lay outside the gene matches. CDR3 protein: CASSLLGLAGVIYNEQFF. CDR3 DNA: TGTGCCAGCAGTTTATTAGGACTAGCGGGAGTCATATACAATGAGCAGTTCTTC.

In regard to this clonotype: This may stem from a read error, because a much larger clone lies one nucleotide away. J is TRBJ2-1 and V is TRBV27; 14 positions agree with TRBD2. The length of the CDR3 is 20 residues. CDR1 and CDR2 (germline): MNHEY, SMNVEV (reference sequence). In nucleotides, the CDR3 is TGTGCCAGCAGTATACTGGGACTAGCGGGAGCCCTGTTGCGGGGAAATGAGCAGCTCTTC. Amino acid sequence: CASSILGLAGALLRGNEQLF.

This clonotype has at least ten counts. This chain joins TRBV28 and TRBJ1-4; 7 bases agree with TRBD1. This CDR3 has 17 residues. Trimming took 0 bases from V and 7 from J; bases not matched to a gene: 11. CDR1 is MDHEN and CDR2 is SYDVKM in the germline V gene. The CDR3 reads CASSLCIIGRGCEKLFF. The CDR3 region has the DNA TGTGCCAGCAGTTTATGCATAATTGGCAGGGGGTGTGAAAAACTGTTTTTT.

This clonotype was seen a few times. The chain combines TRBV18 with TRBJ1-5, with a tentative D call TRBD1 (5 bases). The CDR3 has 14 residues. From germline, CDR1 is KGHSH and CDR2 LQKENI. V was shortened by 3 bases and J by 7 bases, with 13 bases between the two germline ends. CDR3 loop: CASSPDGGGQPQHF. As DNA, the CDR3 is TGTGCCAGCTCACCCGACGGGGGAGGGCAGCCCCAGCATTTT. The full variable domain, with the rest looked up from reference TRBV18 and TRBJ1-5, is NAGVMQNPRHLVRRRGQEARLRCSPMKGHSHVYWYRQLPEEGLKFMVYLQKENIIDESGMPKERFSAEFPKEGPSILRIQQVVRGDSAAYFCASSPDGGGQPQHFGDGTRLSIL.

This clonotype has a single count. V gene TRBV19 combines with J gene TRBJ2-1, with 8 positions matching TRBD2. The junction had 10 bases not matched to a gene; V was cut back by 4 bases and J by 14 bases. The germline V gene has CDR1 LNHDA and CDR2 SQIVND (reference sequence). The CDR3 is made up of 13 amino acids. The CDR3 DNA is TGTGCCAGTAGTACCACCAATAGCGGGGCTGAGTTCTTC. Amino acid sequence: CASSTTNSGAEFF.

This clonotype was seen a handful of times. This may come from a read error, since a much larger clone is one base off. The chain links TRBV7-7 to TRBJ2-1; a weak D match, TRBD1 (5 bases). The CDR3 runs 13 residues. Trimming stripped 7 bases from V and 3 bases from J, with 10 bases between. CDR1 and CDR2 from the germline V gene are SSHAT and FNYEAQ (reference sequence). As DNA, the CDR3 is TGTGCCAGCAACGTCGACAGCTACAATGAGCAGTTCTTC. Amino acids: CASNVDSYNEQFF.

In this sample, this clonotype turned up a few times. The chain is built from TRBV20-1 and TRBJ1-1; D is possibly TRBD1 (6 bases). The CDR3 consists of 13 residues. V lost 5 bases and J 5 bases, leaving 15 bases between the germline ends. Germline V gene data show CDR1 as DFQATT and CDR2 as SNEGSKA (reference sequence). CDR3 coding DNA: TGCAGTGCTCCACCATATACAGGGACTGAAGCTTTCTTT. The encoded protein is CSAPPYTGTEAFF.

V usage is TRBV7-9 and J usage is TRBJ2-5; 14 bases line up with TRBD2. Germline trimming cut 5 bases from V and 5 bases from J; bases unmatched to any gene: 7. The CDR3 runs to 16 residues. Germline CDR1 SEHNR, CDR2 FQNEAQ (reference sequence). CDR3 coding DNA: TGTGCCAGCAGCCCAGGACTAGCGGGAGGTCGGGAGACCCAGTACTTC. Its translation: CASSPGLAGGRETQYF.

J is TRBJ2-5 and V is TRBV4-1, with D unclear. The CDR3 consists of 14 residues. V lost 3 bases, J lost 5 bases, and 13 bases lay in between. Germline V lookup: CDR1 MGHRA, CDR2 YSYEKL. CDR3 bases: TGCGCCAGCAGCCATTACGACGGTGGGGAGACCCAGTACTTC. This translates into CASSHYDGGETQYF.

Remarks on this clonotype: A read error may be the cause here, since a much bigger clone is one base away. The chain employs TRBV6-5 and TRBJ2-1; D possibly corresponds to TRBD1 (5 bases). CDR1 is MNHEY, CDR2 SVGAGI, per germline. The CDR3 loop spans 15 amino acids. Between the trimmed V and J ends, which lost 2 bases and 7 bases, there was a span of 15 bases. CDR3: CASSYNPDSANEQFF. Here the CDR3 DNA reads TGTGCCAGCAGTTACAACCCCGACAGTGCAAATGAGCAGTTCTTC.

This clonotype was found a few times. This rearrangement joins TRBV24-1 to TRBJ2-1; possibly TRBD2 for D (6 bases). The CDR3 loop spans 15 amino acids. V shed 1 base and J shed 10 bases, with 16 bases lying between them. Germline values: CDR1 KGHDR, CDR2 SFDVKD. The CDR3 loop is CATSDFSGQTEEQFF. In nucleotides, the CDR3 is TGTGCCACCAGTGATTTTAGCGGACAAACTGAAGAGCAGTTCTTC.

This clonotype was counted many times. V and J are TRBV12-3 or TRBV12-4 and TRBJ2-7; TRBD2 agrees at 8 bases. The V and J ends lost 2 bases and 2 bases, in that order; junction bases with no gene match: 2. The length of the CDR3 is 14 residues. The CDR3 sequence: CASSLQLAAYEQYF. The CDR3, as DNA: TGTGCCAGCAGTTTACAACTAGCGGCCTACGAGCAGTACTTC.

The table lists this clonotype with many counts. This chain joins TRBV5-5 and TRBJ2-1, with D perhaps given as TRBD1 or TRBD2 (6 bases each). The germline V gene encodes CDR1 SGHKS and CDR2 YYEKEE (reference sequence). This CDR3 comprises 14 residues. V was pared by 4 bases and J by 5 bases, with 13 bases between. CDR3 in amino acids: CASSGQGGHNEQFF. The CDR3 region has the DNA TGTGCCAGCAGCGGACAAGGGGGGCACAATGAGCAGTTCTTC. Full variable domain (remainder filled in from reference TRBV5-5 and TRBJ2-1): DAGVTQSPTHLIKTRGQQVTLRCSPISGHKSVSWYQQVLGQGPQFIFQYYEKEERGRGNFPDRFSARQFPNYSSELNVNALLLGDSALYLCASSGQGGHNEQFFGPGTRLTVL.

V is TRBV3-1 and J is TRBJ2-1; either TRBD1 or TRBD2 may supply D (5 bases each). V shed 1 base and J shed 5 bases, with 12 bases lying between them. This CDR3 comprises 15 residues. CDR1 and CDR2 from the germline V gene are LGHDT and YNNKEL (reference sequence). CDR3 sequence: CASSQVRDGNNEQFF. The CDR3 region has the DNA TGTGCCAGCAGCCAAGTTAGGGACGGTAACAATGAGCAGTTCTTC.

This clonotype was counted ten times or more. CDR3 sequence: CASSEREMNTEAFF. CDR3 sequence (DNA): TGTGCCAGCAGTGAGAGGGAAATGAACACTGAAGCTTTCTTT. The V gene is TRBV2, the J gene TRBJ1-1, with unresolved D. CDR3 length equals 14 residues. CDR1 and CDR2 from the germline V gene are SNHLY and FYNNEI. Trimming took 3 bases from V and 0 from J, leaving 8 bases between them. The entire variable domain, with the rest obtained from reference TRBV2 and TRBJ1-1, is as follows: EPEVTQTPSHQVTQMGQEVILRCVPISNHLYFYWYRQILGQKVEFLVSFYNNEISEKSEIFDDQFSVERPDGSNFTLKIRSTKLEDSAMYFCASSEREMNTEAFFGQGTRLTVV.

The rearrangement joins TRBV18 to TRBJ2-5; possible D gene TRBD1, 6 bases. Germline V CDR1 and CDR2: KGHSH, LQKENI. V lost 0 bases and J lost 9, with 20 bases in between. The length of the CDR3 is 16 residues. CDR3 in DNA: TGTGCCAGCTCACCACCGAGGGACACCATAGTACGGGCCCAGTACTTC. This gives the protein CASSPPRDTIVRAQYF.

The V gene is TRBV19, the J gene TRBJ1-2; D perhaps matches TRBD1 (5 bases). Germline V gene sequence: CDR1 LNHDA, CDR2 SQIVND (reference sequence). There are 14 residues in the CDR3. Trimming took 5 bases from V and 4 from J, leaving 14 bases between them. The CDR3: CASSRDRGSYGYTF. CDR3 coding DNA: TGTGCCAGTAGTCGGGACCGGGGATCCTATGGCTACACCTTC.

This clonotype was counted many times. The J gene is TRBJ2-5, the V gene TRBV24-1; TRBD2 matches at 11 bases. V shed 2 bases and J 2 bases; nucleotides not matched to a gene: 3. Germline CDR1 reads KGHDR; CDR2 reads SFDVKD. The CDR3 extends over 16 amino acids. In DNA, the CDR3 is TGTGCCACCAGTGATTACGGGACTAGCGGACAAGAGACCCAGTACTTC. Translating gives CATSDYGTSGQETQYF.

In its sample, this clonotype was seen many times. The V and J genes are TRBV6-5 and TRBJ1-6; D is unresolved. Per the germline V gene, CDR1 is MNHEY and CDR2 is SVGAGI. The CDR3 contains 15 residues. V shed 6 bases and J shed 5 bases, with 14 bases lying between them. The CDR3 DNA follows: TGTGCCAGCAGCCCGGACGGGCCTGATAATTCACCCCTCCACTTT. It encodes CASSPDGPDNSPLHF.

This chain uses TRBV12-3 or TRBV12-4 with TRBJ2-5; D unresolved. The V and J ends lost 6 bases and 1 base respectively, with 12 bases between them. The CDR3 contains 14 residues. The CDR3 DNA reads as TGTGCCAGCAGCCCTCCCCTGGGCCAAGAGACCCAGTACTTC. It specifies CASSPPLGQETQYF.

Points on this clonotype: This may be a read error: a much more frequent sequence differs by one nucleotide. V gene TRBV6-5 combines with J gene TRBJ1-2, with a possible D match to TRBD1 (5 bases). Germline lookup yields CDR1 MNHEY and CDR2 SVGAGI. V lost 6 bases and J 4 bases, leaving 18 bases between the germline ends. The CDR3 runs to 15 residues. The CDR3 loop reads CASRLGWQGLYGYTF. The CDR3 DNA is TGTGCCAGCAGACTAGGGTGGCAGGGACTCTATGGCTACACCTTC.